This T cell receptor (beta chain) comes out of a study of beta chain features in type 1 diabetes. Whole-study findings and limits: VDJ junctions from type 1 diabetes patients carried fewer insertions and larger deletions. Type 1 diabetes patients had moderately but significantly shorter TCRB CDR3s in all four CD4+ subsets.

What was sequenced were expressed TCRB transcripts, since all of the isolated RNA had been reverse transcribed. Using immunoSEQ multiplex PCR, the repertoire was profiled, and TCRdb retains in-frame clones only, with some absent. The sample consists of under 400,000 clones, around 20% of them appearing once. CDR1 SGHTA and CDR2 FQGNSA come from the germline V gene. V was cut by 5 bases and J by 2 bases, with 9 bases left in between. The CDR3 runs 13 residues. In this sample, this clone turned up a few times. The antigen remains undetermined. This clonotype originated in a woman aged 18-30 years in good health. The sequenced sample was naive CD4+ T cells from blood. The chain carries TRBV7-2 and TRBJ2-5; D is uncertain. The CDR3 loop reads CASSTRLQETQYF. Here the CDR3 DNA reads TGTGCCAGCAGCACCCGACTGCAAGAGACCCAGTACTTC.